This is a list of T cell receptor beta chains from one sample in a study of T cells after yellow fever vaccination. MiXCR was run by TCRdb on the 5' RACE reads, yielding one entry per CDR3 protein. The sample consists of tens of thousands of distinct CDR3 sequences, around 6.5% of them appearing once. The sequencing used CD8+ T cells sorted from PBMCs, collected about 5 days after the first yellow fever vaccination. These receptors all stem from a man aged 18-30 years who received the YFV17D yellow fever vaccine. The CDR3 runs from the conserved cysteine through the conserved F or W. A D gene is named only where the DNA matches it firmly. Clone size is not always given. Where it is, it says once, few, many or a class for expanded clones.

NA	TRBJ2-5	TRBD1	TRBV5-1	TGCGCCAGCAGACTCAGGGGGCTTGAGACCCAGTACTTC	CASRLRGLETQYF
few	TRBJ2-7	NA	TRBV2	TGTGCCAGCAGTGATGGTAACAGGAAGGACGAGCAGTACTTC	CASSDGNRKDEQYF
NA	TRBJ2-1	TRBD1	TRBV19	TGTGCCAGTAGTTATTCCACAGGGGGCCGATTCAATGAGCAGTTCTTC	CASSYSTGGRFNEQFF
few	TRBJ1-2	NA	TRBV7-9	TGTGCCAGCAGCGAAGGAACAGGGAACTATGGCTACACCTTC	CASSEGTGNYGYTF
many	TRBJ2-2	TRBD2	TRBV12-3/TRBV12-4	TGTGCCAGCAGTTCAGCGGGGGGGTACACCGGGGAGCTGTTTTTT	CASSSAGGYTGELFF
NA	TRBJ2-7	NA	TRBV29-1	TGCAGCGTTGAAGGTCTAGTGGGACAAGATGCCTACGAGCAGTACTTC	CSVEGLVGQDAYEQYF
many	TRBJ1-1	NA	TRBV4-3	TGCGCCAGCAGCCAAGCGTCGGGGGACCCCCGTGAAGCTTTCTTT	CASSQASGDPREAFF
many	TRBJ2-5	NA	TRBV7-2	TGTGCCAGCAGCTTATCCCAGGGGCGGGGAGAGACCCAGTACTTC	CASSLSQGRGETQYF
many	TRBJ2-3	TRBD2	TRBV6-5	TGTGCCAGCAGTCCCGGGACTAGGGCCACAGATACGCAGTATTTT	CASSPGTRATDTQYF
NA	TRBJ1-1	NA	TRBV11-1	TGTGCCAGCAGCGATCCGGACCTTGAAGCTTTCTTT	CASSDPDLEAFF
many	TRBJ2-3	NA	TRBV6-4	TGTGCCAGCAGTGACACGTCGGGGAGCGCCACAGATACGCAGTATTTT	CASSDTSGSATDTQYF
many	TRBJ2-2	NA	TRBV27	TGTGCCAGCAGTTTATCCAGGACCGGGGAGCTGTTTTTT	CASSLSRTGELFF
many	TRBJ2-1	NA	TRBV10-3	TGTGCCATTAGACAGTCTTACAATGAGCAGTTCTTC	CAIRQSYNEQFF
NA	TRBJ1-2	NA	TRBV5-1	TGCGCCAGCAGCTTAAGTCGGGCAGGGGCAAATGGCTACACCTTC	CASSLSRAGANGYTF
few	TRBJ2-2	NA	TRBV19	TGTGCCAGTAGCCGTCCCGCAGGGTACACCGGGGAGCTGTTTTTT	CASSRPAGYTGELFF
few	TRBJ2-7	NA	TRBV7-6	TGTGCCAGCAGCCCCTTACAGGGTTCGTACTACGAGCAGTACTTC	CASSPLQGSYYEQYF
medium-sized	TRBJ1-2	TRBD1	TRBV5-1	TGCGCCAGCAGCTTGGGCTGGACAGGGGTTAACTATGGCTACACCTTC	CASSLGWTGVNYGYTF
few	TRBJ1-3	NA	TRBV19	TGTGCCAGTAGAGGCGCGAGCTCTGGAAACACCATATATTTT	CASRGASSGNTIYF
few	TRBJ1-4	TRBD1	TRBV7-9	TGTGCCAGCAGCTTAACTGACAGGGGAAATGAAAAACTGTTTTTT	CASSLTDRGNEKLFF
few	TRBJ1-1	TRBD1	TRBV7-3	TGTGCCAGCAGCCCCCACGCGGGACAGGGGATCAACACTGAAGCTTTCTTT	CASSPHAGQGINTEAFF
many	TRBJ2-2	NA	TRBV7-2	TGTGCCAGCAGCTTGGGGACCATGAACACCGGGGAGCTGTTTTTT	CASSLGTMNTGELFF
many	TRBJ1-2	NA	TRBV3-1	TGTGCCAGCAGCCAAGGGCTATACGGCTATGGCTACACCTTC	CASSQGLYGYGYTF
few	TRBJ2-1	NA	TRBV27	TGTGCCAGCAGCCTGGGTGCGGGGACCTCCTACAATGAGCAGTTCTTC	CASSLGAGTSYNEQFF
NA	TRBJ2-2	TRBD1	TRBV4-3	TGCGCCAGCAGCCAAGGTGGGACAGGGAGATACACCGGGGAGCTGTTTTTT	CASSQGGTGRYTGELFF
few	TRBJ2-1	TRBD2	TRBV9	TGTGCCAGCAGCGAGGGACTAGCGGGGGACGGGAGCTCCTACAATGAGCAGTTCTTC	CASSEGLAGDGSSYNEQFF
few	TRBJ1-3	TRBD1	TRBV7-9	TGTGCCAGCAGCTTACCAAAGGGGGCGGCTGGAAACACCATATATTTT	CASSLPKGAAGNTIYF
many	TRBJ2-5	NA	TRBV6-1	TGTGCCAGCAGTGAAGCGTTTTTGAAGGCCGACAAAGAAGAGACCCAGTACTTC	CASSEAFLKADKEETQYF
many	TRBJ2-4	TRBD2	TRBV4-2	TGTGCCAGCAGCCAAGAATGGCGGGGGGCTGCCAAAAACATTCAGTACTTC	CASSQEWRGAAKNIQYF
many	TRBJ2-5	NA	TRBV12-3/TRBV12-4	TGTGCCAGCGGCACAGGATCGGGAGAGACCCAGTACTTC	CASGTGSGETQYF
NA	TRBJ2-1	NA	TRBV2	TGTGCCAGCAGTGAATTTCGGGGGGCTGCCTACAATGAGCAGTTCTTC	CASSEFRGAAYNEQFF
few	TRBJ1-1	NA	TRBV5-4	TGTGCCAGCAGCGGCAGGGGAACCTCTGAAGCTTTCTTT	CASSGRGTSEAFF
NA	TRBJ2-7	NA	TRBV5-4	TGTGCCAGCAGCTTGGCAGGATCCCTGCTCGAGCAGTACTTC	CASSLAGSLLEQYF
NA	TRBJ2-3	NA	TRBV6-1	TGTGCCAGCAGTATCTGGGGAAGGAGCACAGATACGCAGTATTTT	CASSIWGRSTDTQYF
NA	TRBJ2-6	NA	TRBV28	TGTGCCAGCAGTTCGAGAGGGGCCAACGTCCTGACTTTC	CASSSRGANVLTF
many	TRBJ1-2	TRBD1	TRBV28	TGTGCCAGCAGTTCGGGACAGAGGAACTATGGCTACACCTTC	CASSSGQRNYGYTF
few	TRBJ2-1	NA	TRBV5-1	TGCGCCAGCAGCTTGGGATTGGGCAGGAACGATGAGCAGTTCTTC	CASSLGLGRNDEQFF
many	TRBJ1-5	TRBD1	TRBV27	TGTGCCAGCAGTCCCCTGGGGACAGGGCGGAATCAGCCCCAGCATTTT	CASSPLGTGRNQPQHF